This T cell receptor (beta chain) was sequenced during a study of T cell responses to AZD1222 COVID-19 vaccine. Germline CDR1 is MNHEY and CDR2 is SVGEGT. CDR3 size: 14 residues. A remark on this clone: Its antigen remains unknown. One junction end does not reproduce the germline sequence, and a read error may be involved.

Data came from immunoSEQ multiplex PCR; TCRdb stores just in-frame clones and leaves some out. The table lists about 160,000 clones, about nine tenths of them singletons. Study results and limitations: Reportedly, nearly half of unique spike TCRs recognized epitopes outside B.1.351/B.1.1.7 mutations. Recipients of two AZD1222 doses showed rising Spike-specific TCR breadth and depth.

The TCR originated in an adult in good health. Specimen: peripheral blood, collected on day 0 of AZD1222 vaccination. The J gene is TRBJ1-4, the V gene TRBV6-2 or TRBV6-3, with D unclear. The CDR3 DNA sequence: TGTGCCAGCAGCTACTTTGCCACCTTTGAAAAACTGTTTTTT. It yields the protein CASSYFATFEKLFF.